This is a list of T cell receptor beta chains from one sample in a study of T cell responses to AZD1222 COVID-19 vaccine. TCRdb's copy holds only in-frame clones and misses some; the assay was immunoSEQ multiplex PCR. The table includes 60,000 to 75,000 clones, approximately 90% detected once. The specimen was peripheral blood, collected on day 0 of AZD1222 vaccination. The receptors shown here come from an adult in good health. The CDR3 runs from the conserved cysteine through the conserved F or W. D genes are given only for firm matches. The listing skips clone size in some rows; elsewhere it reads once, few, many or a size class.

d_call	v_call	clone_size	j_call	cdr3_nt	cdr3_aa
TRBD1	TRBV2	NA	TRBJ1-5	TGTGCCAGCAGTGTACCAGGGGGAAGCGATCAGCCCCAGCATTTT	CASSVPGGSDQPQHF
TRBD2	TRBV19	NA	TRBJ2-1	TGTGCCAGTAGTACCCTCAGCGGGGGGGCTTTCTACAATGAGCAGTTCTTC	CASSTLSGGAFYNEQFF
TRBD2	TRBV5-5	NA	TRBJ2-3	TGTGCCAGCAGCTTGGTGGGCGGGGGGTCCTCCACAGATACGCAGTATTTT	CASSLVGGGSSTDTQYF
NA	TRBV30	NA	TRBJ2-5	TGTGCCTGGGACTTCCTAGCAGGAGAGACCCAGTACTTC	CAWDFLAGETQYF
NA	TRBV12-3/TRBV12-4	once	TRBJ1-1	TGTGCCAGCACCGTTAGGCCGAACACTGAAGCTTTCTTT	CASTVRPNTEAFF
NA	TRBV5-6	few	TRBJ1-1	TGTGCCAGCATCACCTCGGGGGGGTCCGAAGCTTTCTTT	CASITSGGSEAFF
NA	TRBV3-1/TRBV3-2	NA	TRBJ1-2	TGTGCCAGCAGCCAAGACTTGGGTTATGGCTACACCTTC	CASSQDLGYGYTF
NA	TRBV5-6	NA	TRBJ2-3	TGTGCCAGCAGCTTGCCCCTCACCACAGATACGCAGTATTTT	CASSLPLTTDTQYF
NA	TRBV5-1	NA	TRBJ1-4	TGCGCCAGCAGCCCGGGGGGATCGGGGGAAAAACTGTTTTTT	CASSPGGSGEKLFF
NA	TRBV6-5	NA	TRBJ1-5	TGTGCCAGCATCAGACAAGGGGGCAATCAGCCCCAGCATTTT	CASIRQGGNQPQHF
NA	TRBV19	NA	TRBJ1-1	TGTGCCAGCCAGGACAGATTGAACACTGAAGCTTTCTTT	CASQDRLNTEAFF
NA	TRBV5-1	NA	TRBJ2-5	TGCGCCAGCAGCGCAAACGGACAGAAAGAAGAGACCCAGTACTTC	CASSANGQKEETQYF
TRBD1	TRBV9	NA	TRBJ1-2	TGTGCCAGCAGCGGGGGACAGGGTATTCGTGGCTACACCTTC	CASSGGQGIRGYTF
TRBD2	TRBV9	once	TRBJ2-1	TGTGCCAGCAGCGCCGGAGATGGACTAGCGGGGGTATATGAGCAGTTCTTC	CASSAGDGLAGVYEQFF
NA	TRBV5-1	NA	TRBJ1-2	TGCGCCAGCAGCTTGGAGGGGTATGGCTACACCTTC	CASSLEGYGYTF
NA	TRBV29-1	NA	TRBJ2-1	TGCAGCGTTGGCCAGAGGGGCCGCTCCTACAATGAGCAGTTCTTC	CSVGQRGRSYNEQFF
NA	TRBV5-1	NA	TRBJ1-3	TGCGCCAGCAGCTTGTCGGGAAGCTCTGGAAACACCATATATTTT	CASSLSGSSGNTIYF
TRBD1	TRBV3-1/TRBV3-2	NA	TRBJ1-5	TGTGCCAGCAGCCAGGTCGCCCAGGGGGACGGGGGCAATCAGCCCCAGCATTTT	CASSQVAQGDGGNQPQHF
NA	TRBV19	NA	TRBJ2-3	TGTGCCAGTAGTATTAGTAGGAGAACCACAGATACGCAGTATTTT	CASSISRRTTDTQYF
TRBD1	TRBV5-5	NA	TRBJ1-2	TGTGCCAGCAGCCAGGCCCGACAGGGGAGGCCTAACTATGGCTACACCTTC	CASSQARQGRPNYGYTF
NA	TRBV5-4	NA	TRBJ1-2	TGTGCCAGCAGCTCCGCGGGGCGGAACTATGGCTACACCTTC	CASSSAGRNYGYTF
NA	TRBV12-3/TRBV12-4	NA	TRBJ1-3	TGTGCCAGCAGTTTAACGGGAAACACCATATATTTT	CASSLTGNTIYF
NA	TRBV19	NA	TRBJ1-4	TGTGCCAGTAGTATTATCGGCCAGGGCGATGAAAAACTGTTTTTT	CASSIIGQGDEKLFF
NA	TRBV27	NA	TRBJ2-2	TGTGCCAGCAAAACCGGGACCTGGGGGTCCGGGGAGCTGTTTTTT	CASKTGTWGSGELFF
TRBD2	TRBV18	NA	TRBJ2-3	TGTGCCAGCTCCCTGGCAGCGGGGGCCACAGATACGCAGTATTTT	CASSLAAGATDTQYF